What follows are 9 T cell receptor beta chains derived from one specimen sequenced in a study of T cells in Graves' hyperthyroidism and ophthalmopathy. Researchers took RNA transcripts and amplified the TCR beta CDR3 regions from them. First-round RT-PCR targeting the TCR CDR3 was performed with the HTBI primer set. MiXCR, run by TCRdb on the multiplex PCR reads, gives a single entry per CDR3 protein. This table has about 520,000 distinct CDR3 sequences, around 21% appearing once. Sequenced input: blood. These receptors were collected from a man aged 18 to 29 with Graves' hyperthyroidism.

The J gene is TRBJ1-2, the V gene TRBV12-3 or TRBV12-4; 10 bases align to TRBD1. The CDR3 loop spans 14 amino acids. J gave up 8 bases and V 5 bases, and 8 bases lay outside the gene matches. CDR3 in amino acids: CASSPRQGAGGYTF. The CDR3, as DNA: TGTGCCAGCAGTCCCAGACAGGGGGCTGGAGGCTACACCTTC.

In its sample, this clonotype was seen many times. DNA of the CDR3: TGTGCCAGCAGCTTATTTGTCGGGGAGCTGTTTTTT. Residues: CASSLFVGELFF. This chain joins TRBV7-8 and TRBJ2-2; no clear D gene. The CDR3 has 12 amino acids. V gave up 2 bases and J gave up 7 bases, with 5 bases separating them. Germline lookup yields CDR1 SGHVS and CDR2 FQNEAQ.

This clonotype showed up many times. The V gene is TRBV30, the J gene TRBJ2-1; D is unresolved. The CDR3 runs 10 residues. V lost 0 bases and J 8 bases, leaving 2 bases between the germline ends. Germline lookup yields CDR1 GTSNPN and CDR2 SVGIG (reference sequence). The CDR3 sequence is CAWSVHEQFF. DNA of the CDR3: TGTGCCTGGAGTGTGCATGAGCAGTTCTTC. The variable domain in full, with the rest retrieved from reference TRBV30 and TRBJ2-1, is SQTIHQWPATLVQPVGSPLSLECTVEGTSNPNLYWYRQAAGRGLQLLFYSVGIGQISSEVPQNLSASRPQDRQFILSSKKLLLSDSGFYLCAWSVHEQFFGPGTRLTVL.

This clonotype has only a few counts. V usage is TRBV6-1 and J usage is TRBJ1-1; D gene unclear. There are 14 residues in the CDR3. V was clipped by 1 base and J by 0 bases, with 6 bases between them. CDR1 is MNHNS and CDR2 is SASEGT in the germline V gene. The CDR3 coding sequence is TGTGCCAGCAGTGAAGGGGGAGTGAACACTGAAGCTTTCTTT. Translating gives CASSEGGVNTEAFF.

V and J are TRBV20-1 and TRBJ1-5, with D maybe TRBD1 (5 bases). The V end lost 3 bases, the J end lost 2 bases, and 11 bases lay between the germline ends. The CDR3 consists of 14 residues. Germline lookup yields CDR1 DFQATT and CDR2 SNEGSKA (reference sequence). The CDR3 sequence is CSASRGIGNQPQHF. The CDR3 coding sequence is TGCAGTGCTAGTAGGGGAATAGGCAATCAGCCCCAGCATTTT.

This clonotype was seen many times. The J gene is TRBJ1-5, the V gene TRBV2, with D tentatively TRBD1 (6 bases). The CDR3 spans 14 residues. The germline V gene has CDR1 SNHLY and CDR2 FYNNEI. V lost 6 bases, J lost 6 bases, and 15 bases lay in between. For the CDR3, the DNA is TGTGCCAGCAGGCCAACAGGGTTCGGTCAGCCCCAGCATTTT. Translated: CASRPTGFGQPQHF. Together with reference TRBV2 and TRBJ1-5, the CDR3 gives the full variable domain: EPEVTQTPSHQVTQMGQEVILRCVPISNHLYFYWYRQILGQKVEFLVSFYNNEISEKSEIFDDQFSVERPDGSNFTLKIRSTKLEDSAMYFCASRPTGFGQPQHFGDGTRLSIL.

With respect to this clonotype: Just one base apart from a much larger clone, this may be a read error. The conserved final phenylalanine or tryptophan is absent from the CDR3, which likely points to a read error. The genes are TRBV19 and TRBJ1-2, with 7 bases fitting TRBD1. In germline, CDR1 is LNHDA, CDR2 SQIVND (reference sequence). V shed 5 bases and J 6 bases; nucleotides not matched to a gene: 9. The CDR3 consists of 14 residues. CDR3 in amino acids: CASSPLQDRDGYTY. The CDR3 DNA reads TGTGCCAGTAGTCCCTTACAAGACAGGGATGGCTACACCTAC.

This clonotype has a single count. The CDR3 nucleotides are TGTGCCAGCAGTTTAAGGGACAGTGATTACGAGCAGTACTTC. It is translated as CASSLRDSDYEQYF. This chain uses TRBV12-3 or TRBV12-4 with TRBJ2-7; 7 bases are a match to TRBD1. Trimming at V came to 2 bases and at J to 4 bases, leaving 5 bases not matched to a gene. The CDR3 is 14 residues long.

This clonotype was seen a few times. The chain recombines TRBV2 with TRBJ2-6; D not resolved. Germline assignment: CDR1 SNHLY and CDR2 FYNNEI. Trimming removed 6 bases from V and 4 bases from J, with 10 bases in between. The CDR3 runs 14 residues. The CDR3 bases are TGTGCCAGCAGGCCGTCAACGGGGGCCAACGTCCTGACTTTC. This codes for CASRPSTGANVLTF.